Given below is one T cell receptor (beta chain) in context. Its specificity is not known. The sample belongs to a study of cytomegalovirus exposure and HLA in healthy donors. Study results and caveats: In an earlier analysis, productive rearrangement rates for most beta V segments clustered near 87% or 30%.

Germline lookup yields CDR1 SQVTM and CDR2 ANQGSEA. V shed 1 base, J shed 11 bases, and the junction held 4 bases outside the gene matches. The CDR3 loop spans 12 amino acids. The PCR contained 60 Vbeta and 13 Jbeta primers. The assay was immunoSEQ multiplex PCR, and TCRdb's table has in-frame clones only and misses some. The sample has 250,000 to 350,000 clones; over 70% are singletons. The specimen was PBMCs. The chain has TRBV29-1 and TRBJ2-1, with 8 positions matching TRBD2. This clonotype was obtained from a girl aged 2 to 10 in good health and CMV-seronegative. The DNA of the CDR3 is TGCAGCGTTGAAGCCGGGACTAGTAAGCAGTTCTTC. It encodes CSVEAGTSKQFF.